The subject of this entry is one TCR beta chain. What it binds is not known. The same CDR3 also results from other DNA sequences found in this sample. Sequencing used immunoSEQ multiplex PCR; TCRdb keeps in-frame clones, though not all of them. The data contain 60,000 to 90,000 clones, about nine tenths of them singletons. The V and J ends lost 1 base and 2 bases, in that order; junction bases with no gene match: 12. CDR3 length: 18 amino acids. Germline-derived CDR1 and CDR2 are SGHNT and YYREEE (reference sequence). This sample was taken from a study of OX40 agonist ivuxolimab in advanced cancers. Study at large: Ivuxolimab, which is an agonistic anti-OX40 (CD134) antibody, was administered to the patients. Allowance was made for prior anti-PD-1, anti-PD-L1 or anti-CTLA-4 therapy, and approximately 41% had some. Study-wide findings and caveats: Relative to CD4+ cells, CD8+ T cells on average had more expanded clones.

The chain carries TRBV5-4 and TRBJ2-5, with TRBD2 matching over 9 bases. This sequence was found in an adult with an advanced solid tumor such as melanoma, head and neck, liver or kidney cancer. This specimen consisted of CD4+ or CD8+ T cells sorted from blood, obtained in a trial of the OX40 agonist ivuxolimab. This chain's CDR3 is CASSLSLMGGGGQETQYF. The CDR3 DNA is TGTGCCAGCAGCTTGTCATTGATGGGCGGGGGGGGTCAAGAGACCCAGTACTTC.